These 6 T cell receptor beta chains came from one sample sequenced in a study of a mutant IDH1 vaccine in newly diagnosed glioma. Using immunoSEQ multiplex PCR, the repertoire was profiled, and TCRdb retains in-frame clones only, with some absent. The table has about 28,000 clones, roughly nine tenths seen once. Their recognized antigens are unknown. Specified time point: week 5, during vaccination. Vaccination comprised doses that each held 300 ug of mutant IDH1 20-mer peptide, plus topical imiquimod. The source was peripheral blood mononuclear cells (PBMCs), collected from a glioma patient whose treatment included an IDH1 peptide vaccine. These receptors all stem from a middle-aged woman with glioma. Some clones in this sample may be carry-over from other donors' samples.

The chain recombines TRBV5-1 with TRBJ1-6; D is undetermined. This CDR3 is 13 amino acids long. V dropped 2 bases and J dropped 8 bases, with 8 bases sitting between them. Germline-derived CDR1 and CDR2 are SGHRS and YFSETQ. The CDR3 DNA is TGCGCCAGCAGCTTTGGGAGAGATTCACCCCTCCACTTT. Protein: CASSFGRDSPLHF.

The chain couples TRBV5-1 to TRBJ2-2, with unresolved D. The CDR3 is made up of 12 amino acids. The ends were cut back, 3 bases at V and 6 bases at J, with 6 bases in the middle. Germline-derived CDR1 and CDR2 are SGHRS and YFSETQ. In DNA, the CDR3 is TGCGCCAGCAGCTCTCCCCCCGGGGAGCTGTTTTTT. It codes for CASSSPPGELFF.

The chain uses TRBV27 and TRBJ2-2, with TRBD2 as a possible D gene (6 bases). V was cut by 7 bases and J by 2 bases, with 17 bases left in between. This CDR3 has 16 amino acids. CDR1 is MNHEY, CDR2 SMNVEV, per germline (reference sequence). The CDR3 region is CASKRDFAVNTGELFF. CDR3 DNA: TGTGCCAGCAAACGGGACTTCGCTGTTAACACCGGGGAGCTGTTTTTT.

CDR3: CASSWKDRDGYTF. The CDR3 nucleotides read TGTGCCAGCAGTTGGAAGGACAGGGATGGCTACACCTTC. The chain recombines TRBV2 with TRBJ1-2, with 8 positions matching TRBD1. This CDR3 is built from 13 residues. The germline CDR1 and CDR2 sequences are SNHLY and FYNNEI. Trimming cost V 5 bases and J 6 bases; bases outside gene matches: 5.

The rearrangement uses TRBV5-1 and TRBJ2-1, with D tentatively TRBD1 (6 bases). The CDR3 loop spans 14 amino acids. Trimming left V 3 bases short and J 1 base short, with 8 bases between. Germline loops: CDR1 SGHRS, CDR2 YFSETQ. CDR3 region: CASSSDSSYNEQFF. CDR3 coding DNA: TGCGCCAGCAGCTCGGACAGTTCCTACAATGAGCAGTTCTTC.

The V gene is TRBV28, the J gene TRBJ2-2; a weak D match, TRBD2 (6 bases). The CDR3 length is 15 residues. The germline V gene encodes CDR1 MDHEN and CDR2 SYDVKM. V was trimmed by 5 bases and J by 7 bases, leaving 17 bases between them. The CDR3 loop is CASSGVGGRGGELFF. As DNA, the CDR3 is TGTGCCAGCAGTGGGGTCGGGGGTCGAGGCGGGGAGCTGTTTTTT. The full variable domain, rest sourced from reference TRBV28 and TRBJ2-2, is DVKVTQSSRYLVKRTGEKVFLECVQDMDHENMFWYRQDPGLGLRLIYFSYDVKMKEKGDIPEGYSVSREKKERFSLILESASTNQTSMYLCASSGVGGRGGELFFGEGSRLTVL.